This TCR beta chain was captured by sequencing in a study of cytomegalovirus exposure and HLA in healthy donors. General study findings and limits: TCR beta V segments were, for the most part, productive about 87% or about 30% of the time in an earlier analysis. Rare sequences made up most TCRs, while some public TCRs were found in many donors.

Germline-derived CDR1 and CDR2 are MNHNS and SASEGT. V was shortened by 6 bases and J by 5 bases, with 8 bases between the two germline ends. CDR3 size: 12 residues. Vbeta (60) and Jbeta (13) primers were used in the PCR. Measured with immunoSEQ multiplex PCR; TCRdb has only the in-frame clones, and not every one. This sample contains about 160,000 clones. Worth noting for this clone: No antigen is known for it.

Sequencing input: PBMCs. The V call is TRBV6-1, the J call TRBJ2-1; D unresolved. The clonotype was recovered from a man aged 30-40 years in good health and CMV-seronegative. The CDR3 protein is CASSPVNNEQFF. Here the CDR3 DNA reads TGTGCCAGCAGCCCCGTAAACAATGAGCAGTTCTTC.